These T cell receptor beta chains were read from a single sample in a study of response to subunit inactivated influenza vaccine. TCRdb used MiXCR to reprocess the RT-PCR reads, holding one entry per CDR3 protein. This table holds some 640,000 distinct CDR3 sequences, approximately 15% found once. Here the sequenced sample was PBMCs from blood, taken roughly 15 days before vaccination. The receptors stem from a middle-aged man who received an inactivated influenza vaccine. The CDR3 runs from the conserved cysteine through the conserved F or W. A D gene is named only where the DNA matches it firmly. Rows give clone size only sometimes, using once, few, many, or a class for an expanded clone.

>TRBJ1-6|-|few|TRBV4-2
TGTGCCAGCAGCCAGGAGGGCATGGGGGGTTATAATTCACCCCTCCACTTT
CASSQEGMGGYNSPLHF
>TRBJ1-1|-|-|TRBV6-1
TGTGCCAGCAGCCCTCCGAGGGTGAACACTGAAGCTTTCTTT
CASSPPRVNTEAFF
>TRBJ2-3|-|few|TRBV4-3
TGCGCCAGCCTGGGACCAGATACGCAGTATTTT
CASLGPDTQYF
>TRBJ2-6|TRBD2|-|TRBV28
TGTGCCACCAGAAGAGCGGGAGTCGCTGGCTCTGGGGCCAACGTCCTGACTTTC
CATRRAGVAGSGANVLTF
>TRBJ2-2|-|-|TRBV20-1
TGCAGTGCTAGTTCAAGTAGGGAAACCGGGGAGCTGTTTTTT
CSASSSRETGELFF
>TRBJ1-2|-|-|TRBV6-6
TGTGCCAGCCTGGCGGGAACTCACTATGGCTACACCTTC
CASLAGTHYGYTF
>TRBJ2-3|-|few|TRBV9
TGTGCCAGCAGTCAGGGGGGGCAGGGGGCATGGACAGATACGCAGTATTTT
CASSQGGQGAWTDTQYF
>TRBJ2-7|-|few|TRBV7-2
TGTGCCAGCAGCTTAGTGAGGGCGGGGATCGCCTACGAGCAGTACTTC
CASSLVRAGIAYEQYF
>TRBJ2-2|TRBD1|-|TRBV7-2
TGTGCCAGCAGCTCCGGGACAGGGGCCGGGGAGCTGTTTTTT
CASSSGTGAGELFF
>TRBJ2-2|-|-|TRBV4-3
TGCGCCAGCAGCCAAGAGAGTGAGGAAGCGGCGAACACCGGGGAGCTGTTTTTT
CASSQESEEAANTGELFF
>TRBJ2-2|TRBD2|few|TRBV11-2
TGTGCCAGCAGCAGCCTCGATGGTAGCGGGAGGTTAAGTGCCGGGGAGCTGTTTTTT
CASSSLDGSGRLSAGELFF
>TRBJ1-2|-|-|TRBV7-2
TGTGCCAGCAGCCCACGGGGTTCCTCTAACTATGGCTACACCTTC
CASSPRGSSNYGYTF
>TRBJ1-1|-|many|TRBV5-1
TGCGCCAGCAGGCAAATGGTAGGGCGGACTGAAGCTTTCTTT
CASRQMVGRTEAFF
>TRBJ2-3|-|few|TRBV3-1
TGTGCCAGCGGTTGGCGGGGTACAGATACGCAGTATTTT
CASGWRGTDTQYF
>TRBJ2-1|TRBD2|few|TRBV6-2/TRBV6-3
TGTGCCAGCAGTCAAGGACTAGCGGGGGAAATTAGTGAGCAGTTCTTC
CASSQGLAGEISEQFF
>TRBJ1-5|-|few|TRBV27
TGTGCCAGCAGTTTAGGAGGGGAATACAATCAGCCCCAGCATTTT
CASSLGGEYNQPQHF
>TRBJ2-3|TRBD2|-|TRBV20-1
TGCAGTGCTCCCGGGACTAGCGGGAACACAGATACGCAGTATTTT
CSAPGTSGNTDTQYF